Listed below are T cell receptor beta chains from one sample, sequenced in a study of T cells in Graves' hyperthyroidism and ophthalmopathy. A single record per CDR3 protein comes from TCRdb applying MiXCR to the multiplex PCR reads. The data hold approximately 590,000 distinct CDR3 sequences, with under 60% observed a single time. The sequenced sample consisted of peripheral blood or thyroid tissue (not recorded which). The receptors originated from a woman in her late teens or twenties with Graves' hyperthyroidism. The CDR3 runs from the conserved cysteine through the conserved F or W. D genes are given only for firm matches. A clone size is listed for some rows: how often the clone was seen (once, few, many), or a class if it is expanded.

clone size,J gene,V gene,D gene,CDR3 protein,CDR3 DNA
many,TRBJ1-1,TRBV7-8,.,CASSPSVMNTEAFF,TGTGCCAGCAGCCCGTCCGTAATGAACACTGAAGCTTTCTTT
few,TRBJ1-5,TRBV12-3/TRBV12-4,.,CASSLGGAPSNQPQHF,TGTGCCAGCAGTTTGGGAGGGGCGCCGAGCAATCAGCCCCAGCATTTT
.,TRBJ1-5,TRBV20-1,.,CSARKGNGNQPQHF,TGCAGTGCTAGGAAGGGGAACGGCAATCAGCCCCAGCATTTT
.,TRBJ2-5,TRBV2,.,CASSAQGREAQETQYF,TGTGCCAGCAGTGCCCAGGGAAGGGAGGCCCAAGAGACCCAGTACTTC
.,TRBJ2-7,TRBV7-9,.,CASSPWWVPVGEDEQYF,TGTGCCAGCAGCCCCTGGTGGGTGCCGGTCGGGGAGGACGAGCAGTACTTC
few,TRBJ1-3,TRBV2,TRBD1,CASKETGGSGNTIYF,TGTGCCAGCAAGGAGACAGGGGGATCTGGAAACACCATATATTTT
many,TRBJ2-7,TRBV12-3/TRBV12-4,.,CASSPPESYEQYF,TGTGCCAGTAGCCCTCCGGAGTCCTACGAGCAGTACTTC
few,TRBJ1-1,TRBV25-1,TRBD1,CASVPGTGNTEAFF,TGTGCCAGCGTGCCCGGGACAGGGAACACTGAAGCTTTCTTT
.,TRBJ1-4,TRBV29-1,.,CSVDQGEKLFF,TGCAGCGTTGATCAGGGTGAAAAACTGTTTTTT
.,TRBJ1-1,TRBV4-1,.,CASSQEYRLTEAFF,TGCGCCAGCAGCCAAGAATACAGGCTTACCGAAGCTTTCTTT
.,TRBJ1-3,TRBV10-3,.,CAISTGGEPGNTIYF,TGTGCCATCAGCACCGGGGGCGAGCCTGGAAACACCATATATTTT
.,TRBJ1-4,TRBV6-4,.,CASSDGHGEKLFF,TGTGCCAGCAGTGACGGGCACGGAGAAAAACTGTTTTTT
few,TRBJ2-5,TRBV7-2,.,CASRRGVGGPETQYF,TGTGCCAGCAGACGGGGGGTTGGGGGGCCGGAGACCCAGTACTTC
.,TRBJ1-1,TRBV25-1,.,CASSQRGGGSFLTEAFF,TGTGCCAGCAGCCAAAGAGGCGGGGGCAGCTTCCTCACTGAAGCTTTCTTT
.,TRBJ2-5,TRBV2,TRBD1,CASSYSTGGETQYF,TGTGCCAGCAGTTACTCCACAGGGGGAGAGACCCAGTACTTC
.,TRBJ1-5,TRBV2,TRBD1,CASSRTGGGNQPQHF,TGTGCCAGCAGCCGGACAGGGGGCGGGAATCAGCCCCAGCATTTT
.,TRBJ2-7,TRBV20-1,TRBD2,CSAQTSGRPYEQYF,TGCAGTGCTCAAACTAGCGGGAGACCCTACGAGCAGTACTTC
once,TRBJ2-2,TRBV10-3,TRBD1,CASTEGADAGELFF,TGTGCCAGCACAGAGGGGGCGGACGCCGGGGAGCTGTTTTTT
.,TRBJ2-7,TRBV2,.,CATTRPTPSYEQHF,TGTGCCACCACTCGACCGACACCCTCCTACGAGCAGCACTTC
many,TRBJ1-1,TRBV7-9,.,CASSPSDEAFF,TGTGCCAGCAGCCCCAGCGACGAAGCTTTCTTT
.,TRBJ2-7,TRBV20-1,TRBD2,CSAGSGGSYEQYF,TGCAGTGCAGGGAGCGGGGGTTCCTACGAGCAGTACTTC
few,TRBJ2-2,TRBV15,TRBD1,CATSTTGRNTGELFF,TGTGCCACCAGCACGACAGGGAGGAACACCGGGGAGCTGTTTTTT
.,TRBJ1-2,TRBV24-1,.,CATSVERTGTGYTF,TGTGCCACCAGCGTTGAGCGGACGGGGACTGGCTACACCTTC
.,TRBJ2-3,TRBV7-8,.,CASSSPVRTDTQYF,TGTGCCAGCAGCTCCCCAGTCCGCACAGATACGCAGTATTTT
.,TRBJ1-2,TRBV7-2,.,CASSHMPVDGYTF,TGTGCCAGCAGCCACATGCCGGTGGATGGCTACACCTTC
few,TRBJ2-5,TRBV7-9,.,CASSSGLPETQYF,TGTGCCAGCAGCTCTGGGTTGCCAGAGACCCAGTACTTC
.,TRBJ1-1,TRBV7-2,TRBD1,CASSIQGSEAFF,TGTGCCAGCAGCATACAGGGGAGCGAAGCTTTCTTT
.,TRBJ1-5,TRBV7-9,.,CASSLVLNQPQHF,TGTGCCAGCAGCCTCGTGCTTAATCAGCCCCAGCATTTT
.,TRBJ1-2,TRBV6-1,.,CASSLAGGANYGYTF,TGTGCCAGCAGCCTGGCGGGGGGCGCCAACTATGGCTACACCTTC
few,TRBJ1-6,TRBV18,.,CASSPGPGSPLHF,TGTGCCAGCTCACCCGGACCGGGTTCACCCCTCCACTTT
.,TRBJ2-7,TRBV2,.,CASPGLGEQYF,TGTGCCAGCCCGGGTCTTGGCGAGCAGTACTTC
.,TRBJ1-6,TRBV7-2,.,CASNPGNSPLHF,TGTGCCAGCAACCCGGGGAATTCACCCCTCCACTTT
.,TRBJ2-7,TRBV20-1,TRBD2,CSARRLAASYEQYF,TGCAGTGCTAGACGGCTAGCGGCATCCTACGAGCAGTACTTC
few,TRBJ2-5,TRBV9,TRBD1,CASSATDRGGKETQYF,TGTGCCAGCAGCGCTACGGACAGGGGGGGAAAAGAGACCCAGTACTTC
few,TRBJ1-2,TRBV2,TRBD1,CARKGGLIYGYTF,TGTGCCAGGAAAGGGGGCCTTATCTATGGCTACACCTTC
.,TRBJ1-1,TRBV11-2,TRBD1,CASSLGPGGNTEAFF,TGTGCCAGCAGCTTGGGACCAGGGGGCAACACTGAAGCTTTCTTT
few,TRBJ2-5,TRBV7-9,.,CASSPPTEETQYF,TGTGCCAGCTCACCACCGACCGAAGAGACCCAGTACTTC
many,TRBJ1-6,TRBV7-2,.,CASGKRGNSPLHF,TGTGCCAGCGGGAAGAGGGGGAATTCACCCCTCCACTTT
many,TRBJ1-6,TRBV12-3/TRBV12-4,TRBD1,CASSSDRASPLHF,TGTGCCAGCAGTTCCGACAGGGCTTCACCCCTCCACTTT
.,TRBJ1-1,TRBV29-1,.,CSRGDTMNTEAFF,TGCAGTCGCGGGGACACCATGAACACTGAAGCTTTCTTT
few,TRBJ1-1,TRBV9,.,CASSVDQYPSGTEAFF,TGTGCCAGCAGCGTAGACCAGTACCCTTCTGGCACTGAAGCTTTCTTT
few,TRBJ2-7,TRBV7-2,.,CASSLWGGNEQYF,TGTGCCAGCAGTTTATGGGGGGGCAACGAGCAGTACTTC
many,TRBJ1-2,TRBV9,.,CASGGTRSTF,TGTGCCAGCGGAGGGACTCGCAGCACCTTC
.,TRBJ2-7,TRBV24-1,TRBD1,CATSDSGTGLHEQYF,TGTGCCACCAGTGACTCCGGGACAGGGCTCCACGAGCAGTACTTC
.,TRBJ1-5,TRBV9,.,CASSQAGGENQPQHF,TGTGCCAGCAGCCAAGCCGGGGGCGAAAATCAGCCCCAGCATTTT
.,TRBJ2-2,TRBV19,TRBD2,CASSPWWVAGHGNGELFF,TGTGCCAGTAGTCCTTGGTGGGTAGCGGGACACGGAAACGGGGAGCTGTTTTTT
.,TRBJ2-7,TRBV7-9,TRBD1,CASSLVDRDDEQYF,TGTGCCAGCAGCCTAGTCGACAGGGATGACGAGCAGTACTTC
.,TRBJ2-2,TRBV5-1,.,CASSLGSDTGELFF,TGCGCCAGCAGCTTGGGATCCGACACCGGGGAGCTGTTTTTT
few,TRBJ1-2,TRBV7-8,.,CASSLNPRYGYTF,TGTGCCAGCAGCTTAAACCCGCGATATGGCTACACCTTC
many,TRBJ1-1,TRBV29-1,.,CSVVGGNTEAFF,TGCAGCGTGGTAGGTGGGAACACTGAAGCTTTCTTT
many,TRBJ1-1,TRBV29-1,.,CSVEKEGRNTEAFF,TGCAGCGTTGAAAAGGAAGGGAGGAACACTGAAGCTTTCTTT
.,TRBJ2-5,TRBV7-9,.,CASTQGDWEEAQYF,TGTGCCAGCACCCAAGGGGATTGGGAAGAGGCCCAGTACTTC
few,TRBJ2-5,TRBV7-9,TRBD2,CASSPRTRADTQETQYF,TGTGCCAGCAGCCCCCGGACTAGAGCGGATACACAAGAGACCCAGTACTTC
.,TRBJ1-5,TRBV6-5,.,CASSLEGPGSQPQHF,TGTGCCAGCAGTTTAGAGGGCCCGGGGAGCCAGCCCCAGCATTTT
many,TRBJ2-6,TRBV7-2,.,CASRTSGANVLTF,TGTGCCAGCAGGACCTCTGGGGCCAACGTCCTGACTTTC
.,TRBJ2-6,TRBV7-9,.,CATRADSGANVLTF,TGTGCCACTAGGGCCGACTCTGGGGCCAACGTCCTGACTTTC